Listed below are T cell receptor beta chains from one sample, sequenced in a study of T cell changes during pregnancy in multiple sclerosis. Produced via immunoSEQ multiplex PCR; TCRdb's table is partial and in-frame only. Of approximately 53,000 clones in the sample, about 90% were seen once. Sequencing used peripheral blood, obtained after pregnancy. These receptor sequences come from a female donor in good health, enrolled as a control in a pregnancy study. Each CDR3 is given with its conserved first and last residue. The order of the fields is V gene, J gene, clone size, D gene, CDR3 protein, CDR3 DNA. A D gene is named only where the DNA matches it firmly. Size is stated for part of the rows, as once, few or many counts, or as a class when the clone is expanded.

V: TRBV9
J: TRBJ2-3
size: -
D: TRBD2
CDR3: CASSAHVSGGATDTQYF
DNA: TGTGCCAGCAGCGCCCACGTTAGCGGGGGGGCAACAGATACGCAGTATTTT

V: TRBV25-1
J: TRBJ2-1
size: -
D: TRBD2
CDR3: CASSEGLAVNYEQFF
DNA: TGTGCCAGCAGTGAAGGACTAGCGGTTAACTATGAGCAGTTCTTC

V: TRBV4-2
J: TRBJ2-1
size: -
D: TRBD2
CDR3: CASSSGLAEYNEQFF
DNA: TGTGCCAGCAGCTCGGGACTAGCGGAGTACAATGAGCAGTTCTTC

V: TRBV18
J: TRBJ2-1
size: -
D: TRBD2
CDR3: CASSSTGGYNEQFF
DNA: TGTGCCAGCTCATCGACGGGGGGCTACAATGAGCAGTTCTTC

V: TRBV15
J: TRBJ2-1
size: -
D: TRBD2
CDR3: CATSQLAGSYNEQFF
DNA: TGTGCCACCAGCCAACTAGCGGGGTCCTACAATGAGCAGTTCTTC

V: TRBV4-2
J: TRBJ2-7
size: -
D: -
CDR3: CASSPRDSYEQYF
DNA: TGTGCCAGCAGCCCCAGGGACTCCTACGAGCAGTACTTC

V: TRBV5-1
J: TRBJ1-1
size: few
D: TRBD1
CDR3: CASSLAQGMNTEAFF
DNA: TGCGCCAGCAGCTTGGCACAGGGGATGAACACTGAAGCTTTCTTT

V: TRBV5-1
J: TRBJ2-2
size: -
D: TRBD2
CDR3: CASGLAGGVAGELFF
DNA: TGCGCCAGCGGACTAGCGGGAGGCGTAGCCGGGGAGCTGTTTTTT

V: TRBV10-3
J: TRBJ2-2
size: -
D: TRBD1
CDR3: CAIRGQGANTGELFF
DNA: TGTGCCATCAGGGGACAGGGGGCGAACACCGGGGAGCTGTTTTTT

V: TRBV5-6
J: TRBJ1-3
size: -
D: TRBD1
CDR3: CASSIEGGRSSGNTIYF
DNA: TGTGCCAGCAGTATCGAAGGGGGCAGGAGCTCTGGAAACACCATATATTTT

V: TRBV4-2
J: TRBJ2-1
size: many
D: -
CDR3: CASSQEGAGPYNEQFF
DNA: TGTGCCAGCAGCCAAGAGGGAGCGGGCCCCTACAATGAGCAGTTCTTC

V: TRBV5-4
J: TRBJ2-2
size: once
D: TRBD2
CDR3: CASSRTSGSSGELFF
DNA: TGTGCCAGCAGCCGGACTAGCGGGAGTTCCGGGGAGCTGTTTTTT

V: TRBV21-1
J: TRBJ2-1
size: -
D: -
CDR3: CATPAVDSYNEQFF
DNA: TGTGCCACCCCAGCGGTGGATTCCTACAATGAGCAGTTCTTC

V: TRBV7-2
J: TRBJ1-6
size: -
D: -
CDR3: CASSLGRFDSPLHF
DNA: TGTGCCAGCAGCTTAGGCCGGTTCGATTCACCCCTCCACTTT

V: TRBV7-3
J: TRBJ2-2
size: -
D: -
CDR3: CASSETYTGELFF
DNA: TGTGCCAGCAGCGAGACATACACCGGGGAGCTGTTTTTT

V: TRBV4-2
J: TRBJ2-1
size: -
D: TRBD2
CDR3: CASSRGTSGINEQFF
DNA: TGTGCCAGCAGCCGAGGGACTAGCGGAATCAATGAGCAGTTCTTC

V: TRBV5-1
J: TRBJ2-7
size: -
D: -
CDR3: CASSRTGVLGQYF
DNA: TGCGCCAGCAGCAGGACCGGGGTTCTCGGGCAGTACTTC

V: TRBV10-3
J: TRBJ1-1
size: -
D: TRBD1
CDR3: CAINPAGGVSTEAFF
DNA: TGTGCCATCAATCCAGCAGGGGGCGTAAGCACTGAAGCTTTCTTT

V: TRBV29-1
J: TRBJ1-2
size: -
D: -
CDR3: CSAPARGGVGYTF
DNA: TGCAGCGCCCCCGCCCGTGGGGGGGTCGGCTACACCTTC

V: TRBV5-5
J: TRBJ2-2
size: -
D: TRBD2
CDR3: CASSSTGTSGANTGELFF
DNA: TGTGCCAGCAGCTCAACCGGGACTAGCGGGGCTAACACCGGGGAGCTGTTTTTT

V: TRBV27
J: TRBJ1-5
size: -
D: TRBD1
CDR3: CASSLEGASNQPQHF
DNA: TGTGCCAGCAGTTTGGAGGGGGCGAGCAATCAGCCCCAGCATTTT

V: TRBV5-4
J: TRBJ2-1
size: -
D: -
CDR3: CASSSLRDEQFF
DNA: TGTGCCAGCAGCTCACTACGTGATGAGCAGTTCTTC

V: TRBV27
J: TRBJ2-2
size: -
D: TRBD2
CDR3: CASSGTSGGTGELFF
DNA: TGTGCCAGCAGTGGGACTAGCGGAGGGACCGGGGAGCTGTTTTTT

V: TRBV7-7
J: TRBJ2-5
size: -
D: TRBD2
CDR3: CASSLSGGLQETQYF
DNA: TGTGCTAGCAGCCTCAGCGGGGGGCTCCAAGAGACCCAGTACTTC

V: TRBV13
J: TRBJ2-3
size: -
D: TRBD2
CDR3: CASSLTGGADTQYF
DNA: TGTGCCAGCAGCTTGACCGGGGGGGCAGATACGCAGTATTTT

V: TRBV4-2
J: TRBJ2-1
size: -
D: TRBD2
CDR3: CASSHETSGPYNEQFF
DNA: TGTGCCAGCAGCCATGAGACTAGCGGACCTTACAATGAGCAGTTCTTC

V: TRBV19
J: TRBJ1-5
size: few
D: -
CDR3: CASSIGGPIQPQHF
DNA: TGTGCCAGTAGTATCGGTGGGCCTATTCAGCCCCAGCATTTT

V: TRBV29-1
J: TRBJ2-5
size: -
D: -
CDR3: CSVEGRSQETQYF
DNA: TGCAGCGTTGAAGGGCGGTCCCAAGAGACCCAGTACTTC

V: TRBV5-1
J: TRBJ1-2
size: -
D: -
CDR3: CASSLELGEGTYGYTF
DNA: TGCGCCAGCAGCTTGGAGCTTGGAGAGGGTACCTATGGCTACACCTTC

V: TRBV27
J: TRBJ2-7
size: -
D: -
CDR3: CASSVGGSYEQYF
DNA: TGTGCCAGCAGTGTCGGGGGCTCCTACGAGCAGTACTTC

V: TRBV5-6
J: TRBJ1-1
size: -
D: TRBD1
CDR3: CASSSLGQPGAFF
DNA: TGTGCCAGCAGCTCTCTGGGACAGCCAGGGGCTTTCTTT

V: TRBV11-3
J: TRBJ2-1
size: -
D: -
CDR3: CASSSQGNEQFF
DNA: TGTGCCAGCAGCTCACAGGGCAATGAGCAGTTCTTC